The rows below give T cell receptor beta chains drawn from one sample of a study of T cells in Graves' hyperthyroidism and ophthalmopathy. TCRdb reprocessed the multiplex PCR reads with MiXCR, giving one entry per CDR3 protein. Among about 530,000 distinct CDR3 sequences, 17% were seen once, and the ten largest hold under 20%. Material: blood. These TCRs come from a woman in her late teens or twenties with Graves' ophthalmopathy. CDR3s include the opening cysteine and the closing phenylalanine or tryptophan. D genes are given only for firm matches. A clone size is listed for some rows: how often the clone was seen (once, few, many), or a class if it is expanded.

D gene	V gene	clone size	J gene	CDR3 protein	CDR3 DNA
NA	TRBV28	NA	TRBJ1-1	CASSGTLHRGTEAFF	TGTGCCAGCAGTGGAACCCTACACCGGGGGACTGAAGCTTTCTTT
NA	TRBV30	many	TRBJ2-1	CACLAYNEQFF	TGTGCCTGCCTCGCCTACAATGAGCAGTTCTTC
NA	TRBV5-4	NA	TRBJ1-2	CASSWVRGNGYTF	TGTGCCAGCAGCTGGGTAAGAGGCAATGGCTACACCTTC
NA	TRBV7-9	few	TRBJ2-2	CASSLDTYTGELFF	TGTGCCAGCAGCTTGGACACCTACACCGGGGAGCTGTTTTTT
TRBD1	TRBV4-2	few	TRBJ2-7	CATSGDRVSYEQYF	TGTGCCACCAGCGGGGACAGGGTCTCCTACGAGCAGTACTTC
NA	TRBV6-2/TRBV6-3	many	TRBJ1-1	CASSFVRDTEAFF	TGTGCCAGCAGTTTTGTTCGGGACACTGAAGCTTTCTTT
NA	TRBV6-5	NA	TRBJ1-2	CASSYSGGHPSDYGYTF	TGTGCCAGCAGTTACTCAGGTGGACATCCATCGGACTATGGCTACACCTTC
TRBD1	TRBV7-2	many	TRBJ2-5	CASSLSGTGIVTQYF	TGTGCCAGCAGCTTAAGTGGGACAGGGATCGTGACCCAGTACTTC
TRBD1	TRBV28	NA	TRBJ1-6	CAGRNPGWTGAINSPLHF	TGTGCCGGCAGGAACCCGGGGTGGACAGGGGCGATTAATTCACCCCTCCACTTT
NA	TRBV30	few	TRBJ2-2	CAFQSPGQPNTGELFF	TGTGCCTTCCAATCCCCGGGACAACCGAACACCGGGGAGCTGTTTTTT
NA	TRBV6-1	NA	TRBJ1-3	CASSLTVPPGNTIYF	TGTGCCAGCAGCCTAACAGTGCCACCAGGAAACACCATATATTTT
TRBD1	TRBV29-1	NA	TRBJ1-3	CSVGTGSAGNTIYF	TGCAGCGTCGGGACAGGGTCAGCGGGAAACACCATATATTTT
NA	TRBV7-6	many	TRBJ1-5	CASSLDGQRNQPQHF	TGTGCCAGCAGCTTAGATGGACAGCGCAATCAGCCCCAGCATTTT
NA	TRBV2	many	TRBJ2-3	CASSLTGPPDTQYF	TGTGCCAGCAGCCTGACAGGTCCCCCAGATACGCAGTATTTT
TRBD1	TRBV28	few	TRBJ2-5	CASRQTGGPETQYF	TGTGCCAGCAGACAAACAGGGGGCCCGGAGACCCAGTACTTC
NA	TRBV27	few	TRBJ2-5	CASSLSVGETQYF	TGTGCCAGCAGTTTATCAGTAGGGGAGACCCAGTACTTC
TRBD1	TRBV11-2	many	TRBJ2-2	CASRPVPGQATGGELFF	TGTGCCAGCAGACCGGTACCGGGACAGGCTACAGGGGGGGAGCTGTTTTTT
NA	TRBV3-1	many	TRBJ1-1	CASSHGRPNTEAFF	TGTGCCAGCAGCCACGGGAGGCCGAACACTGAAGCTTTCTTT
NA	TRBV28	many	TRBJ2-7	CASSERTWTYEQYF	TGTGCCAGCAGTGAGAGGACTTGGACCTACGAGCAGTACTTC
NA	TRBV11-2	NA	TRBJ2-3	CASSQGLRDPDTQYF	TGCGCCAGCAGCCAAGGTCTACGGGACCCAGATACGCAGTATTTT
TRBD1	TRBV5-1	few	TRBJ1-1	CASSRQGHMNTEAFF	TGCGCCAGCAGCCGACAGGGGCACATGAACACTGAAGCTTTCTTT
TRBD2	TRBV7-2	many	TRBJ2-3	CASSLASGKADTQYF	TGTGCCAGCAGCTTAGCTAGCGGGAAGGCAGATACGCAGTATTTT
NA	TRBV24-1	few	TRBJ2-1	CATGGGTYNEQFF	TGTGCCACCGGGGGCGGCACCTACAATGAGCAGTTCTTC
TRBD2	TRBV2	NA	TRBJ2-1	CASATSRYYNEQFF	TGTGCCAGCGCGACTAGCAGGTACTACAATGAGCAGTTCTTC
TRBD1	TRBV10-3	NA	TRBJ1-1	CAIMATGDTEAFF	TGTGCCATCATGGCGACAGGGGACACTGAAGCTTTCTTT
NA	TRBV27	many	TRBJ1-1	CASSPRQDMNTEAFF	TGTGCCAGCAGTCCGCGGCAGGACATGAACACTGAAGCTTTCTTT
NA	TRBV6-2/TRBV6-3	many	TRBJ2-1	CASSSRGEYNEQFF	TGTGCCAGCAGTTCCCGCGGGGAATACAATGAGCAGTTCTTC
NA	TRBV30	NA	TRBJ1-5	CAWSKGIGFTGTQYSNQPQHF	TGTGCCTGGAGTAAAGGAATCGGATTTACGGGAACACAGTATAGCAATCAGCCCCAGCATTTT
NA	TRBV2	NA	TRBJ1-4	CASSELESKNEKLFF	TGTGCCAGCAGTGAATTAGAAAGCAAAAATGAAAAACTGTTTTTT
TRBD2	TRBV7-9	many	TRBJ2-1	CASSRFRIPGLAQNNEQFF	TGTGCCAGCAGCCGTTTCAGGATTCCGGGACTAGCGCAGAACAATGAGCAGTTCTTC
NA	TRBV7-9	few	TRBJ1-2	CASSLVLKGWDYGYTF	TGTGCCAGCAGCCTCGTATTGAAGGGATGGGACTATGGCTACACCTTC
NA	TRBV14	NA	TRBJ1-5	CASKPSLSNQPQHF	TGTGCCAGCAAACCGTCCCTAAGCAATCAGCCCCAGCATTTT
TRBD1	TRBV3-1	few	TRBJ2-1	CASSQEGGQGFRKFF	TGTGCCAGCAGCCAAGAGGGGGGACAGGGATTTCGGAAGTTCTTC
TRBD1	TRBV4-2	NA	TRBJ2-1	CASSQDGTGGNEQFF	TGTGCCAGCAGCCAAGATGGGACAGGGGGCAATGAGCAGTTCTTC
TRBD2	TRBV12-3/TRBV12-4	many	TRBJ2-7	CASSFGQRESSYEQYF	TGTGCCAGCAGTTTTGGCCAGCGGGAGTCGTCCTACGAGCAGTACTTC
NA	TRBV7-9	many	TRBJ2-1	CASSAAGTPDNEQFF	TGTGCCAGCAGCGCCGCCGGGACCCCCGACAATGAGCAGTTCTTC
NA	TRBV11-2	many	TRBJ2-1	CASSLDSGQVNMAYNEQFF	TGTGCCAGCAGCTTAGATTCGGGCCAAGTCAACATGGCCTACAATGAGCAGTTCTTC
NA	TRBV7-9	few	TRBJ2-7	CASSSQENYEQYF	TGTGCCAGCAGCTCACAGGAAAACTACGAGCAGTACTTC
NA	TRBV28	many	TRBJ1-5	CASSTSGQYNQPQHF	TGTGCCAGCAGCACGTCGGGGCAGTATAATCAGCCCCAGCATTTT
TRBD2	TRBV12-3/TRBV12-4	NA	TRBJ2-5	CASSRLAGEETQYF	TGTGCCAGCAGTCGACTAGCGGGGGAAGAGACCCAGTACTTC